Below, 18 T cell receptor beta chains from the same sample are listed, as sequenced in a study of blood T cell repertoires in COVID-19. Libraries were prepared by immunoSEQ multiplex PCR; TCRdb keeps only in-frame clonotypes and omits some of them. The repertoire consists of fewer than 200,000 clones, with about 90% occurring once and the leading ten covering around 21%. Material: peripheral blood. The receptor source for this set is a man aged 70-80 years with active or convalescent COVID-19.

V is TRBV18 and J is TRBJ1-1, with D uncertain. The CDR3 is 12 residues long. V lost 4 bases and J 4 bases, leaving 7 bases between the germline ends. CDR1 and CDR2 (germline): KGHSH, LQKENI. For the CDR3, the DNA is TGTGCCAGCTCACAGCAGGCCACTGAAGCTTTCTTT. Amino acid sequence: CASSQQATEAFF.

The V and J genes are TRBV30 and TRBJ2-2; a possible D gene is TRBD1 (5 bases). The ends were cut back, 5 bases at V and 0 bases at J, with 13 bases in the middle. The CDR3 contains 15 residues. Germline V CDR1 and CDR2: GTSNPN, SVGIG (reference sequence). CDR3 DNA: TGTGCCTGGGGCCAGAAGGGGTCGAACACCGGGGAGCTGTTTTTT. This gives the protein CAWGQKGSNTGELFF.

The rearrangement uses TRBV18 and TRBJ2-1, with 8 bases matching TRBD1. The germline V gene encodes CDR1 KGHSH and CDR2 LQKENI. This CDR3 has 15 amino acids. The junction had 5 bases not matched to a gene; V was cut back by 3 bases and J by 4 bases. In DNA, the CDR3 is TGTGCCAGCTCACCGCGGGACAGGAGTTACAATGAGCAGTTCTTC. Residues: CASSPRDRSYNEQFF.

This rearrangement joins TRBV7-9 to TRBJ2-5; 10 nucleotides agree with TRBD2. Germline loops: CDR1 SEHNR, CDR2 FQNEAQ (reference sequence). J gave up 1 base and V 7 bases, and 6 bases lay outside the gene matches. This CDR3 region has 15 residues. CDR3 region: CASNRLAGAQETQYF. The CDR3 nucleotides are TGTGCCAGCAATAGGCTAGCGGGAGCCCAAGAGACCCAGTACTTC.

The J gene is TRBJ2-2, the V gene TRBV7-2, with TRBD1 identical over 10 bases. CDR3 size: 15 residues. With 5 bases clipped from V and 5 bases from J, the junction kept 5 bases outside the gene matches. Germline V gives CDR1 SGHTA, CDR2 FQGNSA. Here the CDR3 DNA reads TGTGCCAGCAGCCCGACAGGGGGCTTTACCGGGGAGCTGTTTTTT. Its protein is CASSPTGGFTGELFF.

The CDR3: CASSPSNYGYTF. In nucleotides, the CDR3 is TGTGCCAGCAGCCCATCTAACTATGGCTACACCTTC. The genes are TRBV7-8 and TRBJ1-2, with unresolved D. CDR1 is SGHVS, CDR2 FQNEAQ, per germline. The germline V and J ends were trimmed by 5 bases and 0 bases, with 4 bases remaining between them. The CDR3 spans 12 residues.

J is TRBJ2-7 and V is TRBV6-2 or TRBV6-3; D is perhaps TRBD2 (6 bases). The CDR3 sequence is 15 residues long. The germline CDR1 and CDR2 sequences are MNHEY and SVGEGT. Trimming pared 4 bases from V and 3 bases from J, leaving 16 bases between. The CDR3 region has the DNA TGTGCCAGCAGTTCCCGTAGGCGGGACCTCTACGAGCAGTACTTC. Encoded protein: CASSSRRRDLYEQYF.

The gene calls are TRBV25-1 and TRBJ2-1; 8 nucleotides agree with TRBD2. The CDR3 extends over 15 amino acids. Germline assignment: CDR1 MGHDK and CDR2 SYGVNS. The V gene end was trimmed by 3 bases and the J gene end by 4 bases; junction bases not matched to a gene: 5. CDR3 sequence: CASSERTSGYNEQFF. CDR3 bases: TGTGCCAGCAGTGAGCGAACTAGCGGTTACAATGAGCAGTTCTTC.

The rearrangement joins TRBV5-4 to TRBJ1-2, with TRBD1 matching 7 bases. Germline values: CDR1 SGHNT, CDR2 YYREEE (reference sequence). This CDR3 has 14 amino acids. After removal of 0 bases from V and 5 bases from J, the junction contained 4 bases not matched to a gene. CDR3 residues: CASSLADRAYGYTF. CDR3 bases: TGTGCCAGCAGCTTGGCAGACAGGGCATATGGCTACACCTTC.

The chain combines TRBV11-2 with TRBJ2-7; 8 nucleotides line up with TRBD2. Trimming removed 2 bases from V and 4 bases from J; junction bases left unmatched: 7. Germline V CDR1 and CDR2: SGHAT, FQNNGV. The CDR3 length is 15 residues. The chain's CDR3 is CASSLIGGGGYEQYF. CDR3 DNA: TGTGCCAGCAGCTTAATCGGGGGGGGCGGGTACGAGCAGTACTTC.

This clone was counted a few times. This chain's CDR3 is CASSLDRENTGELFF. The CDR3 bases are TGCGCCAGCAGCTTGGACCGGGAGAACACCGGGGAGCTGTTTTTT. The chain joins TRBV5-1 to TRBJ2-2; tentative D call: TRBD2 (5 bases). Germline lookup yields CDR1 SGHRS and CDR2 YFSETQ. V was shortened by 0 bases and J by 1 base, with 7 bases between the two germline ends. This CDR3 has 15 residues.

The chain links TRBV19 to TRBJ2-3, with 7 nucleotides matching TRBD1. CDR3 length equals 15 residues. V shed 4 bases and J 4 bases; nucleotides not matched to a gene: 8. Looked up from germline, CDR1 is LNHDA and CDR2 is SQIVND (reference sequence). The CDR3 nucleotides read TGTGCCAGTAGTAAACCGGGACAGAAGGCAGATACGCAGTATTTT. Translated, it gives CASSKPGQKADTQYF.

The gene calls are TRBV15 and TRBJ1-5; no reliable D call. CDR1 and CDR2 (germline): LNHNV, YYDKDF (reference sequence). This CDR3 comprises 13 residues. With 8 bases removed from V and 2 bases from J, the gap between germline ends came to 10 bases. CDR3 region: CATSGRRNQPQHF. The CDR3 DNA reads TGTGCCACCTCGGGGAGGCGCAATCAGCCCCAGCATTTT. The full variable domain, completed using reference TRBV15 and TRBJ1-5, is DAMVIQNPRYQVTQFGKPVTLSCSQTLNHNVMYWYQQKSSQAPKLLFHYYDKDFNNEADTPDNFQSRRPNTSFCFLDIRSPGLGDTAMYLCATSGRRNQPQHFGDGTRLSIL.

CDR3 DNA sequence: TGCAGCGTTCTTCCCAGGGGAACAGATACGCAGTATTTT. Translating gives CSVLPRGTDTQYF. The chain is built from TRBV29-1 and TRBJ2-3; possible D gene TRBD1, 6 bases. Germline assignment: CDR1 SQVTM and CDR2 ANQGSEA. The CDR3 is made up of 13 amino acids. Trimming shortened V by 5 bases and J by 3 bases, and 12 bases separated the two germline ends.

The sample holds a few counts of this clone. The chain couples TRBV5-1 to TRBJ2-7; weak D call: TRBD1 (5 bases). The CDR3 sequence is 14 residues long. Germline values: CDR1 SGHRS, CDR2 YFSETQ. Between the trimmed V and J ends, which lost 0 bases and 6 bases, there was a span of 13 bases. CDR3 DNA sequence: TGCGCCAGCAGCTTGGGGGGCAGGGAACGCGAGCAGTACTTC. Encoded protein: CASSLGGREREQYF.

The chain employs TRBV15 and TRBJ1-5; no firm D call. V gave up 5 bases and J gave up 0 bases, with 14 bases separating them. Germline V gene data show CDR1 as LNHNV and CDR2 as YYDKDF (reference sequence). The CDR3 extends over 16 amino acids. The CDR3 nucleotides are TGTGCCACCAGCGAAGATGTATACGGTAGCAATCAGCCCCAGCATTTT. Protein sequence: CATSEDVYGSNQPQHF.

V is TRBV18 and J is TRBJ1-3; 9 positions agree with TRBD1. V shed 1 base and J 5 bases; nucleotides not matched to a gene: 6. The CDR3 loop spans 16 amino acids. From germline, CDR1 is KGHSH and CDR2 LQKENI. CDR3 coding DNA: TGTGCCAGCTCACCACAAGACAGGGGGAGGAGAAACACCATATATTTT. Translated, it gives CASSPQDRGRRNTIYF.

CDR3 DNA: TGTGCCAGCAGTGAAAGGGCTAGCGGGAACACCGGGGAGCTGTTTTTT. Translating it yields CASSERASGNTGELFF. The V call is TRBV6-1, the J call TRBJ2-2; 7 bases agree with TRBD2. V shed 2 bases, J shed 1 base, and the junction held 4 bases outside the gene matches. From germline, CDR1 is MNHNS and CDR2 SASEGT. CDR3 size: 16 residues.